These T cell receptor beta chains were read from a single sample in a study of T-cell memory formation after mild COVID-19. MiXCR, run by TCRdb on the 5' RACE reads, gives a single entry per CDR3 protein. The sample carries about 470,000 distinct CDR3 sequences, about 23% recorded once. The specimen was PBMCs or a T cell subset sorted from them (not recorded which). Receptors were obtained from an adult woman who had mild COVID-19 (a few samples of this study predate the infection). Cell type and time point are not known. The CDR3 runs from the conserved cysteine through the conserved F or W. A D gene is named only where the DNA matches it firmly. Where a row states a size, it is once, few, many or the class of an expanded clone; other rows omit it.

D gene | J gene | V gene | CDR3 length | clone size | CDR3 protein | CDR3 DNA
NA | TRBJ2-3 | TRBV5-5 | 15 | NA | CASSLELASTDTQYF | TGTGCCAGCAGCTTGGAGCTAGCGAGCACAGATACGCAGTATTTT
NA | TRBJ1-3 | TRBV15 | 15 | NA | CATSSTVFSGNTIYF | TGTGCCACCAGCAGTACAGTATTTTCTGGAAACACCATATATTTT
NA | TRBJ1-2 | TRBV7-2 | 13 | few | CASRQTANYGYTF | TGTGCCAGCAGACAAACTGCAAACTATGGCTACACCTTC
NA | TRBJ2-3 | TRBV5-1 | 16 | NA | CASSLHLGPGTDTQYF | TGCGCCAGCAGCTTGCATCTAGGACCAGGAACAGATACGCAGTATTTT
NA | TRBJ1-1 | TRBV5-6 | 17 | few | CASSFWISRPANTEAFF | TGTGCCAGCAGCTTTTGGATTAGTAGACCCGCGAACACTGAAGCTTTCTTT
NA | TRBJ1-2 | TRBV20-1 | 12 | few | CSARGGFHGYTF | TGCAGTGCTAGAGGAGGGTTCCATGGCTACACCTTC
NA | TRBJ2-1 | TRBV6-5 | 14 | NA | CASSYGGVNNEQFF | TGTGCCAGCAGTTACGGCGGGGTGAACAATGAGCAGTTCTTC
TRBD2 | TRBJ2-7 | TRBV20-1 | 17 | few | CSALSGTSGGAFYEQYF | TGCAGTGCTCTATCCGGGACTAGCGGGGGGGCCTTCTACGAGCAGTACTTC
TRBD1 | TRBJ2-3 | TRBV10-3 | 16 | NA | CAIRDTTQGATDTQYF | TGTGCCATCAGAGATACAACACAGGGGGCCACAGATACGCAGTATTTT
TRBD1 | TRBJ2-1 | TRBV27 | 14 | NA | CASRTGGNLNEQFF | TGTGCCAGCAGGACAGGGGGAAATCTAAATGAGCAGTTCTTC
NA | TRBJ1-4 | TRBV11-2 | 17 | NA | CASSLRRAEQSNEKLFF | TGTGCCAGCAGCTTAAGAAGGGCGGAACAGTCTAATGAAAAACTGTTTTTT
NA | TRBJ1-5 | TRBV6-2/TRBV6-3 | 13 | NA | CASSYWGGQPQHF | TGTGCCAGCAGTTACTGGGGAGGTCAGCCCCAGCATTTT
TRBD2 | TRBJ2-7 | TRBV9 | 14 | NA | CASGEGPSGHEQYF | TGTGCCAGCGGGGAGGGACCTTCAGGGCACGAGCAGTACTTC
NA | TRBJ1-2 | TRBV20-1 | 14 | few | CSPTGESGNYGYTF | TGCAGCCCAACGGGAGAGTCGGGAAACTATGGCTACACCTTC
TRBD2 | TRBJ2-3 | TRBV7-8 | 17 | NA | CASTLEPSGGAADTQYF | TGTGCCAGCACCCTAGAGCCCAGCGGGGGGGCCGCGGATACGCAGTATTTT
TRBD2 | TRBJ2-3 | TRBV7-9 | 13 | few | CASSLAGEDTQYF | TGTGCCAGCAGCCTAGCGGGAGAGGATACGCAGTATTTT
TRBD2 | TRBJ2-7 | TRBV2 | 15 | NA | CASSAEAGGLYEQYF | TGTGCCAGCAGTGCGGAAGCGGGGGGGCTCTACGAGCAGTACTTC
TRBD1 | TRBJ1-3 | TRBV7-9 | 18 | few | CASSPLPRDRTTGNTIYF | TGTGCCAGCAGCCCTCTCCCGCGGGACAGAACGACTGGAAACACCATATATTTT
NA | TRBJ1-6 | TRBV19 | 13 | NA | CASRTAGDSPLHF | TGTGCCAGTCGGACAGCCGGAGATTCACCCCTCCACTTT